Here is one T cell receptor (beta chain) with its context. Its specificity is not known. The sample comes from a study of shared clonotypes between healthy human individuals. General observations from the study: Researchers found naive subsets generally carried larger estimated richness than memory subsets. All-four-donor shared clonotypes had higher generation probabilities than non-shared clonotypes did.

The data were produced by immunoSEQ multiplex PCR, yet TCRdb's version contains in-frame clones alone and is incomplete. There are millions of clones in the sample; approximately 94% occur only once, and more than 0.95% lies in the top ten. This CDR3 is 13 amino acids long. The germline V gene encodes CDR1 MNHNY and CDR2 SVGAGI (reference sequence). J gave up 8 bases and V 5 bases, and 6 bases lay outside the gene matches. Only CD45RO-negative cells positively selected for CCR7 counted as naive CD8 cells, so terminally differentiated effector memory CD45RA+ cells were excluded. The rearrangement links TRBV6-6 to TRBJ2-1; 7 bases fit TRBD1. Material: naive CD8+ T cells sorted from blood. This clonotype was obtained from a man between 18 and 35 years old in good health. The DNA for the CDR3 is TGTGCCAGCAGTCAATACAGGGGCGATGAGCAGTTCTTC. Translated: CASSQYRGDEQFF.